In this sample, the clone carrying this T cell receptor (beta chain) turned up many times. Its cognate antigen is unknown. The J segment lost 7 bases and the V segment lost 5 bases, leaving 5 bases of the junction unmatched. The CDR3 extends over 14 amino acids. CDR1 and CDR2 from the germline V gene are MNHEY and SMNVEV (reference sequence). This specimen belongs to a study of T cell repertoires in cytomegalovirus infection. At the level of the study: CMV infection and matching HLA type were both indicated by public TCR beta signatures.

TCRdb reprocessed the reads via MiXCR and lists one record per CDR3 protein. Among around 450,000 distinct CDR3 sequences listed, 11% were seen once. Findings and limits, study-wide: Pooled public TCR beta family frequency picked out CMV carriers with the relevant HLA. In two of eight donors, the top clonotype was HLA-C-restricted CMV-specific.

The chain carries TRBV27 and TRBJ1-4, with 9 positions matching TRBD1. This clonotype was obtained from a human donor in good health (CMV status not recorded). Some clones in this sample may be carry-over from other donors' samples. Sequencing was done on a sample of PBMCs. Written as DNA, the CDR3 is TGTGCCAGCAGTCCACAGGGGGCGATTGAAAAACTGTTTTTT. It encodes CASSPQGAIEKLFF.